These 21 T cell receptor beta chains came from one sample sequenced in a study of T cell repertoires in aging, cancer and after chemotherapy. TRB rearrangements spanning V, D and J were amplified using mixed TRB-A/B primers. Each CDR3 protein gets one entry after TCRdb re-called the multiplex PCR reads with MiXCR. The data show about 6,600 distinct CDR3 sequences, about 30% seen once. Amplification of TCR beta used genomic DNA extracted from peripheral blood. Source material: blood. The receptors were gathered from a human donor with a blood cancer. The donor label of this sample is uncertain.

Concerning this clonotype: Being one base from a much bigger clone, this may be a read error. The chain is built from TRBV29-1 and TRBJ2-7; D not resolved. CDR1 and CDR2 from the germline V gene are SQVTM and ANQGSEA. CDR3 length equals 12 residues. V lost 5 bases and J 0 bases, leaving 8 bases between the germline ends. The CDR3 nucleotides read TGCAGCGTTCTGGACGGCTCCTACGAGCAGTACTTC. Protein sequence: CSVLDGSYEQYF.

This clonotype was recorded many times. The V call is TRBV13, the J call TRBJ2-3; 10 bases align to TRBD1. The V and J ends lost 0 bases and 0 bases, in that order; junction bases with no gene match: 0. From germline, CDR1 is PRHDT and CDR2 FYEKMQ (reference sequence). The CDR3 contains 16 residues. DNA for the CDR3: TGTGCCAGCAGCTTAGGGACAGGGGGCAGCACAGATACGCAGTATTTT. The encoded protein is CASSLGTGGSTDTQYF.

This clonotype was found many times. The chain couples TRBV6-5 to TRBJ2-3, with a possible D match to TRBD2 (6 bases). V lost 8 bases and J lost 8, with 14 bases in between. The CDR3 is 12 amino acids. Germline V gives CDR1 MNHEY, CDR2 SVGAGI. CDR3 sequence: CASAGQVGTQYF. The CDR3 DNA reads TGTGCCAGCGCGGGGCAGGTCGGTACGCAGTATTTT.

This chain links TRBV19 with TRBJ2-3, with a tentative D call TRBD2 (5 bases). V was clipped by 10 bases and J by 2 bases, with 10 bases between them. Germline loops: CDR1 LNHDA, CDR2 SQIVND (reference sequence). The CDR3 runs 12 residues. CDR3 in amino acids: CAIRGTTDTQYF. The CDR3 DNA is TGTGCCATACGGGGTACCACAGATACGCAGTATTTT.

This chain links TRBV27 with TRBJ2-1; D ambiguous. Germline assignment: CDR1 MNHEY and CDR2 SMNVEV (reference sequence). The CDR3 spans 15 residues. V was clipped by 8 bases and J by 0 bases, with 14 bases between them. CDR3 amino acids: CASGISPSSYNEQFF. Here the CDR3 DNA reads TGTGCCAGCGGGATAAGCCCTAGCTCCTACAATGAGCAGTTCTTC.

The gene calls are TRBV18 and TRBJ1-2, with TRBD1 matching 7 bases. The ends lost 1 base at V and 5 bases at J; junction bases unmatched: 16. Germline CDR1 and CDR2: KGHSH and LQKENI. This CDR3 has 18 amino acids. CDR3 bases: TGTGCCAGCTCACCACTTGGGGTTGGTACCGGGACAGAGTATGGCTACACCTTC. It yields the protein CASSPLGVGTGTEYGYTF.

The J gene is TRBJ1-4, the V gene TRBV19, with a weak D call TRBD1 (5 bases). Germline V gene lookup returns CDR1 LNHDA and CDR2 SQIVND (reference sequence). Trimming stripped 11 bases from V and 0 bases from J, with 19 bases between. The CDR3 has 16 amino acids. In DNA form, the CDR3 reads TGTGCCGGTGCCGGGACCGCCGTAGCAACTAATGAAAAACTGTTTTTT. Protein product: CAGAGTAVATNEKLFF.

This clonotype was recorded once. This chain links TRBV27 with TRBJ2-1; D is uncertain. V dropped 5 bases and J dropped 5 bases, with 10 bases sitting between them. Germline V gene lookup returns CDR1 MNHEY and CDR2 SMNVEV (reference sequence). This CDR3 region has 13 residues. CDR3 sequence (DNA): TGTGCCAGCAGTGAAAGAAGGGACAATGAGCAGTTCTTC. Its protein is CASSERRDNEQFF.

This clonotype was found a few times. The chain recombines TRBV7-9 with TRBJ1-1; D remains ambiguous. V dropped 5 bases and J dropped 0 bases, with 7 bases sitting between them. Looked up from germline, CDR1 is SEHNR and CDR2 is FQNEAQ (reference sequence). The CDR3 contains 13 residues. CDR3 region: CASSPGLNTEAFF. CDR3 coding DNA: TGTGCCAGCAGCCCCGGGTTGAACACTGAAGCTTTCTTT.

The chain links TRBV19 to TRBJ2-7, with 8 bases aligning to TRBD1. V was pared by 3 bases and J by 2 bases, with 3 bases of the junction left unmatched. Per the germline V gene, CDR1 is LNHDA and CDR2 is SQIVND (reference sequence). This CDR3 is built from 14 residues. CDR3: CASSIRTGTYEQYF. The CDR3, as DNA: TGTGCCAGTAGTATCCGGACAGGGACCTACGAGCAGTACTTC.

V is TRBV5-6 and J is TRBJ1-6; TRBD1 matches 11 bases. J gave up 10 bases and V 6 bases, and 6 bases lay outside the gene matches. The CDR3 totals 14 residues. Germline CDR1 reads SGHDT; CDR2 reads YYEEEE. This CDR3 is CASNRDRGGSPLHF. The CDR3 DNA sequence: TGTGCCAGCAATCGGGACAGGGGGGGATCACCCCTCCACTTT.

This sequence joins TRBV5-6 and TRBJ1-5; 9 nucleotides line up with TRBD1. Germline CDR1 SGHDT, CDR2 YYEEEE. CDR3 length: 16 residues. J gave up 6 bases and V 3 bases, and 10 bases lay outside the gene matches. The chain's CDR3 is CASSSRFTGGIQPQHF. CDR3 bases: TGTGCCAGCAGCTCCCGATTTACAGGGGGCATTCAGCCCCAGCATTTT.

The chain's CDR3 is CASSPRRGDVNQPQHF. In DNA, the CDR3 is TGTGCCAGCAGCCCCCGAAGGGGAGATGTCAATCAGCCCCAGCATTTT. The rearrangement joins TRBV5-6 to TRBJ1-5; D is possibly TRBD1 (5 bases). Germline V CDR1 and CDR2: SGHDT, YYEEEE. V was shortened by 4 bases and J by 3 bases, with 17 bases between the two germline ends. CDR3 length: 16 amino acids.

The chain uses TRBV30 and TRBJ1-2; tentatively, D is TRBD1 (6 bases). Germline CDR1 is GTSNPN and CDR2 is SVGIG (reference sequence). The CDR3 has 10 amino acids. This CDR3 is CSAQGNGYTF. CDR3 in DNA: TGTTCTGCACAGGGCAATGGCTACACCTTC. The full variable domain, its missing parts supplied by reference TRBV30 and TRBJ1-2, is SQTIHQWPATLVQPVGSPLSLECTVEGTSNPNLYWYRQAAGRGLQLLFYSVGIGQISSEVPQNLSASRPQDRQFILSSKKLLLSDSGFYLCSAQGNGYTFGSGTRLTVV.

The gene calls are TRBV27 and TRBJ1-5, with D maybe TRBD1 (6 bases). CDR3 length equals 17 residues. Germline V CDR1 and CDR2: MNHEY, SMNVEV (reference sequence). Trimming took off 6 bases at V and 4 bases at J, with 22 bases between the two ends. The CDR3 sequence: CASSRIWARDNNQPQHF. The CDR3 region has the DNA TGTGCCAGCAGCAGAATTTGGGCCCGGGACAATAATCAGCCCCAGCATTTT.

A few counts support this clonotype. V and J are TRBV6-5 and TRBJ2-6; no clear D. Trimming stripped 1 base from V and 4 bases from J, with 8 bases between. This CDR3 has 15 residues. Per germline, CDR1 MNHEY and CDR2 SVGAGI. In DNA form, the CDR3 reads TGTGCCAGCAGTTACTGGGAAACCGGGGCCAACGTCCTGACTTTC. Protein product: CASSYWETGANVLTF.

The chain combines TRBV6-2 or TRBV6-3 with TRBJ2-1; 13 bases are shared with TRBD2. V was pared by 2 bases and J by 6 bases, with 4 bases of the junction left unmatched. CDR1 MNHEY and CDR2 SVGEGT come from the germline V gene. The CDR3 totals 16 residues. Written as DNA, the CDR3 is TGTGCCAGCAGTTACCGTGGACTAGCGGGGGCCAATGAGCAGTTCTTC. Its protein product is CASSYRGLAGANEQFF.

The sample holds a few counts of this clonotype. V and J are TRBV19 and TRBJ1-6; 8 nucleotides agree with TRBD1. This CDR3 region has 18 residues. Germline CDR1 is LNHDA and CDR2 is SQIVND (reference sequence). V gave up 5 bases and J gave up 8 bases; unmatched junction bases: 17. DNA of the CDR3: TGTGCCAGTAGTCAACGGACAGGGAACTCATGGAGGGATTCACCCCTCCACTTT. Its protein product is CASSQRTGNSWRDSPLHF.

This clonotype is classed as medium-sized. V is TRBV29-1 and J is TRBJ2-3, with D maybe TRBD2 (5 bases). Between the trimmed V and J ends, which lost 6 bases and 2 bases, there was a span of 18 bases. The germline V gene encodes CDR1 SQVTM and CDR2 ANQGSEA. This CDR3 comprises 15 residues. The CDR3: CSVKTGLPVTDTQYF. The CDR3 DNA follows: TGCAGCGTAAAGACCGGACTTCCCGTCACAGATACGCAGTATTTT.

In DNA, the CDR3 is TGTGCCAGCAGCTTTCGGCGGGGGGTGAACACCGGGGAGCTGTTTTTT. Residues: CASSFRRGVNTGELFF. This chain links TRBV11-1 with TRBJ2-2; 8 bases align to TRBD2. Trimming at V came to 3 bases and at J to 1 base, leaving 4 bases not matched to a gene. The length of the CDR3 is 16 residues. Germline values: CDR1 SGHAT, CDR2 FQDESV (reference sequence).

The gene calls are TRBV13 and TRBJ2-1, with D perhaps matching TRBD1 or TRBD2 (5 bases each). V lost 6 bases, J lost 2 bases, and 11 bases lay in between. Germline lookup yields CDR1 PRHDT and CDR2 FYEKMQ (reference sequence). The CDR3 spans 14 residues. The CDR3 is CASRVGAAYNEQFF. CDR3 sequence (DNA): TGTGCCAGCAGGGTCGGGGCGGCCTACAATGAGCAGTTCTTC. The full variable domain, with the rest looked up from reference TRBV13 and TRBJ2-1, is AAGVIQSPRHLIKEKRETATLKCYPIPRHDTVYWYQQGPGQDPQFLISFYEKMQSDKGSIPDRFSAQQFSDYHSELNMSSLELGDSALYFCASRVGAAYNEQFFGPGTRLTVL.